This entry lists 14 T cell receptor beta chains sequenced from one sample in a study of response to subunit inactivated influenza vaccine. TCRdb passed the RT-PCR reads through MiXCR, listing each CDR3 protein once. The top ten hold approximately 10% of the sample, which has a few hundred thousand distinct CDR3 sequences, roughly a fifth seen once. This specimen consisted of PBMCs from blood, obtained about 19 months after vaccination. Source of these receptors: a man between 50 and 69 years old who received an inactivated influenza vaccine.

The sample holds one count of this clonotype. The chain links TRBV2 to TRBJ2-1; TRBD2 is a possible D gene (6 bases). Trimming took off 4 bases at V and 3 bases at J, with 19 bases between the two ends. In germline, CDR1 is SNHLY, CDR2 FYNNEI. The CDR3 spans 17 residues. CDR3 DNA sequence: TGTGCCAGCAGTGGGTTAGCGGCTCGGTCCTTCTACAATGAGCAGTTCTTC. Protein product: CASSGLAARSFYNEQFF. Full variable domain (remainder filled in from reference TRBV2 and TRBJ2-1): EPEVTQTPSHQVTQMGQEVILRCVPISNHLYFYWYRQILGQKVEFLVSFYNNEISEKSEIFDDQFSVERPDGSNFTLKIRSTKLEDSAMYFCASSGLAARSFYNEQFFGPGTRLTVL.

The sample holds a few counts of this clonotype. V and J are TRBV30 and TRBJ1-4; D uncertain. Trimming removed 2 bases at V and 8 bases at J, with 6 bases between. This CDR3 spans 11 amino acids. The V gene's germline CDR1 is GTSNPN and CDR2 SVGIG (reference sequence). The CDR3 DNA follows: TGTGCCTGGAGTTTTGGAGAAAAACTGTTTTTT. Protein: CAWSFGEKLFF.

V and J are TRBV12-3 or TRBV12-4 and TRBJ2-1; no reliable D call. This CDR3 spans 10 amino acids. V lost 2 bases and J lost 9, with 2 bases in between. Here the CDR3 DNA reads TGTGCCAGCAGTTTAATTGAGCAGTTCTTC. Translation gives CASSLIEQFF.

This rearrangement joins TRBV6-2 or TRBV6-3 to TRBJ1-5, with TRBD1 as a possible D gene (6 bases). Trimming left V 6 bases short and J 7 bases short, with 25 bases between. This CDR3 contains 17 residues. In germline, CDR1 is MNHEY, CDR2 SVGEGT. The CDR3 loop reads CASSNSGAWGGGQPQHF. In DNA form, the CDR3 reads TGTGCCAGCAGCAACTCGGGGGCCTGGGGGGGCGGGCAGCCCCAGCATTTT.

The chain is built from TRBV7-2 and TRBJ2-2; maybe TRBD2 (6 bases). CDR1 is SGHTA and CDR2 is FQGNSA in the germline V gene. CDR3 length: 14 residues. Trimming removed 10 bases at V and 4 bases at J, with 16 bases between. CDR3 DNA: TGTGCCACCGTTAGCGGTCCGGGCACCGGGGAGCTGTTTTTT. This codes for CATVSGPGTGELFF.

In its sample, this clonotype was seen a few times. This CDR3 reads CATSGLNEKLFF. DNA of the CDR3: TGTGCCACCAGCGGCCTTAATGAAAAACTGTTTTTT. The chain couples TRBV15 to TRBJ1-4; D is uncertain. With 5 bases removed from V and 4 bases from J, the gap between germline ends came to 5 bases. The V gene's germline CDR1 is LNHNV and CDR2 YYDKDF (reference sequence). CDR3 length: 12 residues. The full variable domain, its missing parts supplied by reference TRBV15 and TRBJ1-4, is DAMVIQNPRYQVTQFGKPVTLSCSQTLNHNVMYWYQQKSSQAPKLLFHYYDKDFNNEADTPDNFQSRRPNTSFCFLDIRSPGLGDTAMYLCATSGLNEKLFFGSGTQLSVL.

The rearrangement joins TRBV7-2 to TRBJ1-2, with D maybe TRBD1 (6 bases). CDR1 is SGHTA, CDR2 FQGNSA, per germline. The CDR3 contains 12 residues. The germline V and J ends were trimmed by 3 bases and 7 bases, with 9 bases remaining between them. The CDR3 DNA reads as TGTGCCAGCAGCTTCAAAGGGGGTGGCTACACCTTC. Protein sequence: CASSFKGGGYTF.

This sequence joins TRBV19 and TRBJ1-2, with TRBD1 as a possible D gene (5 bases). Germline V gives CDR1 LNHDA, CDR2 SQIVND (reference sequence). This CDR3 has 13 amino acids. Trimming pared 7 bases from V and 9 bases from J, leaving 18 bases between. The CDR3 loop reads CASMIPRDGSYTF. Written as DNA, the CDR3 is TGTGCCAGTATGATCCCCCGGGACGGAAGCTACACCTTC.

This sequence joins TRBV19 and TRBJ1-5, with TRBD1 matching 8 bases. Trimming at V came to 3 bases and at J to 6 bases, leaving 13 bases not matched to a gene. Per germline, CDR1 LNHDA and CDR2 SQIVND (reference sequence). The CDR3 totals 17 residues. The CDR3 coding sequence is TGTGCCAGTAGTATGGGCCCTGGACAGGGCGAGGGTCAGCCCCAGCATTTT. Amino acids: CASSMGPGQGEGQPQHF.

The rearrangement links TRBV29-1 to TRBJ2-3; a weak D match, TRBD2 (5 bases). There are 13 residues in the CDR3. Germline CDR1 and CDR2: SQVTM and ANQGSEA. The CDR3 spells CTLEGRLTDTQYF. The CDR3, as DNA: TGCACCCTTGAGGGAAGACTCACAGATACGCAGTATTTT.

The chain is built from TRBV2 and TRBJ2-7; TRBD1 matches 7 bases. With 6 bases clipped from V and 6 bases from J, the junction kept 5 bases outside the gene matches. Germline CDR1 is SNHLY and CDR2 is FYNNEI. The CDR3 loop spans 12 amino acids. CDR3 coding DNA: TGTGCCAGCAGACTACAGGGGCCCGAGCAGTACTTC. Translation: CASRLQGPEQYF.

This clonotype was counted only a few times. The V call is TRBV2, the J call TRBJ2-7; D uncertain. Germline assignment: CDR1 SNHLY and CDR2 FYNNEI. Trimming took 5 bases from V and 6 from J, leaving 8 bases between them. The CDR3 is 11 residues long. CDR3 coding DNA: TGTGCCAGCAGTTTCGGAACCGAGCAGTACTTC. It codes for CASSFGTEQYF. The whole variable domain, remainder taken from reference TRBV2 and TRBJ2-7, is EPEVTQTPSHQVTQMGQEVILRCVPISNHLYFYWYRQILGQKVEFLVSFYNNEISEKSEIFDDQFSVERPDGSNFTLKIRSTKLEDSAMYFCASSFGTEQYFGPGTRLTVT.

This chain uses TRBV20-1 with TRBJ2-7; TRBD2 matches at 9 bases. CDR1 is DFQATT, CDR2 SNEGSKA, per germline (reference sequence). V was clipped by 0 bases and J by 3 bases; unmatched bases: 9. CDR3 size: 16 residues. The CDR3 sequence: CSARDGAAGGFYEQYF. In DNA, the CDR3 is TGCAGTGCTAGAGATGGAGCAGCGGGGGGATTCTACGAGCAGTACTTC.

This clonotype was picked up a small number of times. The chain is built from TRBV15 and TRBJ1-2; 7 nucleotides agree with TRBD1. V was clipped by 1 base and J by 4 bases; unmatched bases: 0. This CDR3 is 13 amino acids long. Germline CDR1 and CDR2: LNHNV and YYDKDF (reference sequence). The CDR3 bases are TGTGCCACCAGCAGAGGACAGGGCTATGGCTACACCTTC. Protein product: CATSRGQGYGYTF.